The next 19 T cell receptor beta chains were all read from a single sample in a study of shared clonotypes between healthy human individuals. Profiled with immunoSEQ multiplex PCR; TCRdb holds only in-frame clones, not every one. The profile shows roughly 2,500,000 clones, roughly 93% of them singletons. Material for sequencing was naive CD4+ T cells from PBMCs. As to subset: CD45RA+ positively selected. The receptors originated from a man younger than 35 in good health. Some clones in this sample may be carry-over from other donors' samples.

This clone was detected only once. In DNA form, the CDR3 reads TGTGCCAGCAGTTCGCCCACCCCGGGACAGCTCGTAGCCAAAAACATTCAGTACTTC. Its translation: CASSSPTPGQLVAKNIQYF. V gene TRBV28 combines with J gene TRBJ2-4; 7 bases match TRBD1. Germline-derived CDR1 and CDR2 are MDHEN and SYDVKM. The CDR3 covers 19 residues. With 4 bases clipped from V and 0 bases from J, the junction kept 15 bases outside the gene matches.

This CDR3 is CASSVTGATYEQYF. Here the CDR3 DNA reads TGTGCCAGCAGCGTTACAGGGGCGACCTACGAGCAGTACTTC. The V gene is TRBV9, the J gene TRBJ2-7; 7 nucleotides line up with TRBD1. The CDR3 has 14 amino acids. V was clipped by 2 bases and J by 2 bases; unmatched bases: 4. Germline CDR1 SGDLS, CDR2 YYNGEE.

V usage is TRBV6-6 and J usage is TRBJ1-2; the match to TRBD1 covers 7 bases. Germline-derived CDR1 and CDR2 are MNHNY and SVGAGI (reference sequence). The CDR3 is made up of 13 amino acids. V lost 7 bases and J lost 7; bases outside the gene matches: 9. Here the CDR3 DNA reads TGTGCCAGCAACCTGGAGAAGGGGGCTGGCTACACCTTC. Residues: CASNLEKGAGYTF.

The rearrangement joins TRBV5-1 to TRBJ1-1; perhaps TRBD1 as D (6 bases). Trimming removed 4 bases at V and 4 bases at J, with 14 bases between. CDR1 and CDR2 (germline): SGHRS, YFSETQ. This CDR3 is 14 amino acids long. CDR3 protein: CASSQGGLPTEAFF. The CDR3 coding sequence is TGCGCCAGCAGCCAAGGGGGGCTACCCACTGAAGCTTTCTTT.

This chain joins TRBV11-1 and TRBJ2-7; 9 bases are shared with TRBD1. The trim removed 4 bases at V and 5 bases at J, leaving 9 bases unmatched. The CDR3 extends over 15 amino acids. The germline V gene encodes CDR1 SGHAT and CDR2 FQDESV (reference sequence). CDR3 sequence reads: CASSSQTGGEDEQYF. CDR3 DNA sequence: TGTGCCAGCAGCTCCCAAACAGGGGGCGAGGACGAGCAGTACTTC.

V and J are TRBV15 and TRBJ1-5, with TRBD1 matching over 7 bases. Trimming removed 5 bases from V and 7 bases from J; junction bases left unmatched: 8. The germline V gene encodes CDR1 LNHNV and CDR2 YYDKDF (reference sequence). The CDR3 has 14 residues. This chain's CDR3 is CATSLRQGGQPQHF. DNA for the CDR3: TGTGCCACCAGCCTGCGACAGGGTGGACAGCCCCAGCATTTT.

This chain joins TRBV7-9 and TRBJ2-3; 7 bases are shared with TRBD1. Germline loops: CDR1 SEHNR, CDR2 FQNEAQ (reference sequence). V lost 5 bases and J lost 2; bases outside the gene matches: 7. This CDR3 has 15 amino acids. The CDR3 sequence: CASSDRDRSTDTQYF. CDR3 nucleotides: TGTGCCAGCAGCGATCGGGACAGATCCACAGATACGCAGTATTTT.

Only one count was recorded for this clone. The J gene is TRBJ1-2, the V gene TRBV6-1; D ambiguous. Trimming took 2 bases from V and 4 from J, leaving 8 bases between them. The CDR3 length is 13 residues. Germline assignment: CDR1 MNHNS and CDR2 SASEGT. CDR3 sequence: CASSETAIYGYTF. CDR3 DNA: TGTGCCAGCAGTGAAACTGCCATCTATGGCTACACCTTC.

This chain connects TRBV5-5 to TRBJ2-6; the D is unclear. The CDR3 covers 14 residues. Trimming shortened V by 0 bases and J by 2 bases, and 3 bases separated the two germline ends. Germline V gene lookup returns CDR1 SGHKS and CDR2 YYEKEE (reference sequence). The CDR3 DNA sequence: TGTGCCAGCAGCTTGGAGGCTGGGGCCAACGTCCTGACTTTC. This sequence encodes CASSLEAGANVLTF.

The rearrangement uses TRBV28 and TRBJ2-1; possible D gene TRBD2, 5 bases. Germline values: CDR1 MDHEN, CDR2 SYDVKM. CDR3 length equals 13 residues. V was cut by 8 bases and J by 9 bases, with 17 bases left in between. CDR3: CASLGRGAGEQFF. The CDR3 DNA sequence: TGTGCCAGCCTCGGGCGAGGCGCGGGTGAGCAGTTCTTC.

The chain is built from TRBV7-3 and TRBJ2-1, with 7 positions matching TRBD2. Germline CDR1 and CDR2: SGHTA and FQGTGA. With V trimmed by 4 bases and J by 7 bases, 4 bases remained unmatched. This CDR3 is 13 amino acids long. The DNA of the CDR3 is TGTGCCAGCAGCTCCTTTAGCGGGAATGAGCAGTTCTTC. This gives the protein CASSSFSGNEQFF.

V and J are TRBV5-1 and TRBJ2-7, with D perhaps assigned TRBD1 or TRBD2 (5 bases each). Germline assignment: CDR1 SGHRS and CDR2 YFSETQ. The CDR3 consists of 16 residues. V was clipped by 4 bases and J by 0 bases, with 17 bases between them. CDR3: CASSLSGTAVSYEQYF. CDR3 coding DNA: TGCGCCAGCAGCCTATCCGGGACGGCGGTCTCCTACGAGCAGTACTTC.

The chain links TRBV5-8 to TRBJ1-1; the D is unclear. The CDR3 is 12 amino acids. Trimming removed 2 bases at V and 12 bases at J, with 14 bases between. Germline V gene lookup returns CDR1 SGHTS and CDR2 YDEGEE. The CDR3 sequence is CASSLPDRASFF. CDR3 in DNA: TGTGCCAGCAGCTTACCCGACCGGGCCTCTTTCTTT.

CDR3 bases: TGCAGCGCTGGGGCTAGCGGGAGGGCAGAGGTTCCGTTCTTC. Its protein product is CSAGASGRAEVPFF. The chain employs TRBV29-1 and TRBJ2-1; 12 nucleotides align to TRBD2. Germline V CDR1 and CDR2: SQVTM, ANQGSEA. The CDR3 has 14 amino acids. J lost 15 bases, V lost 7 bases, and 16 bases had no gene match.

CDR3 loop: CASSVQGADSPLHF. CDR3 bases: TGCGCCAGCAGTGTACAGGGGGCAGATTCACCCCTCCACTTT. V is TRBV5-1 and J is TRBJ1-6; 9 bases agree with TRBD1. Germline CDR1 and CDR2: SGHRS and YFSETQ. V shed 5 bases and J 8 bases; nucleotides not matched to a gene: 5. The CDR3 totals 14 residues.

This rearrangement joins TRBV7-2 to TRBJ1-5; tentative D call: TRBD1 (5 bases). Germline CDR1 SGHTA, CDR2 FQGNSA. The CDR3 length is 15 residues. V was pared by 5 bases and J by 7 bases, with 18 bases between. CDR3 residues: CASSPPGGWGQPQHF. CDR3 bases: TGTGCCAGCAGCCCCCCCGGGGGTTGGGGACAGCCCCAGCATTTT.

The chain joins TRBV28 to TRBJ2-2; 7 bases are a match to TRBD1. The junction had 15 bases not matched to a gene; V was cut back by 4 bases and J by 4 bases. CDR3 length: 18 amino acids. Germline V CDR1 and CDR2: MDHEN, SYDVKM. CDR3 sequence (DNA): TGTGCCAGCAGTTCATCTACGAAATTGACAGGGCCCACCGGGGAGCTGTTTTTT. It specifies CASSSSTKLTGPTGELFF.

The chain has TRBV7-9 and TRBJ1-1; D remains unclear. In germline, CDR1 is SEHNR, CDR2 FQNEAQ (reference sequence). This CDR3 contains 14 residues. V was cut by 5 bases and J by 0 bases, with 10 bases left in between. The CDR3 sequence: CASSQRLLNTEAFF. The DNA for the CDR3 is TGTGCCAGCAGCCAAAGACTGTTGAACACTGAAGCTTTCTTT.

The chain recombines TRBV18 with TRBJ1-4; D is unclear. The CDR3 spans 13 residues. The germline V gene encodes CDR1 KGHSH and CDR2 LQKENI. The V end lost 3 bases, the J end lost 6 bases, and 8 bases lay between the germline ends. CDR3 DNA: TGTGCCAGCTCACCTCTTGCGGATGAAAAACTGTTTTTT. Protein product: CASSPLADEKLFF.